This T cell receptor beta chain was sequenced during a study of brain T cells in children with intractable seizures. Germline V gene data show CDR1 as SGHRS and CDR2 as YFSETQ. V was clipped by 5 bases and J by 0 bases, with 15 bases between them. This CDR3 region has 15 residues. Overall study results and limits: Clones missing pre-surgery may reflect undersampling of that blood sample.

Stated time point: blood from clinic visit 5 months post-surgery; TSC patient then seizure free. Sequencing was limited to surgery cases with top T cell transcript signatures in brain tissue. Concerning this clone: Its antigen is not known.

Produced via immunoSEQ multiplex PCR; TCRdb's table is partial and in-frame only. The table has 300,000 to 400,000 clones, over 90% seen once; the top ten hold roughly 5.8%. The rearrangement uses TRBV5-1 and TRBJ2-7, with D unresolved. Source: peripheral blood, taken more than 4 months after surgery. This sequence was found in a boy less than two years old with tuberous sclerosis and intractable seizures. This chain's CDR3 is CASRKSGSPSYEQYF. The CDR3 DNA is TGCGCCAGCAGAAAATCCGGGTCGCCCTCCTACGAGCAGTACTTC.